Shown below are 12 T cell receptor beta chains from a single sample sequenced in a study of blood T cell repertoires in COVID-19. Data came from immunoSEQ multiplex PCR; TCRdb stores just in-frame clones and leaves some out. The sample holds 240,000 or so clones, more than 75% seen once. The sample comprised peripheral blood. The receptors come from a woman in her twenties or thirties who had recovered from COVID-19.

This clone was seen at least ten times. V and J are TRBV6-1 and TRBJ1-2, with a weak D call TRBD1 (5 bases). This CDR3 spans 16 amino acids. Per the germline V gene, CDR1 is MNHNS and CDR2 is SASEGT. The V and J ends lost 2 bases and 3 bases respectively, with 16 bases between them. This CDR3 reads CASSERWTSAYYGYTF. The CDR3 DNA follows: TGTGCCAGCAGTGAAAGGTGGACAAGCGCCTACTATGGCTACACCTTC.

The V and J genes are TRBV6-5 and TRBJ2-5, with D perhaps matching TRBD2 (5 bases). Trimming left V 7 bases short and J 4 bases short, with 19 bases between. The length of the CDR3 is 15 residues. Germline lookup yields CDR1 MNHEY and CDR2 SVGAGI. This chain's CDR3 is CASNPPRFGVETQYF. The CDR3 DNA sequence: TGTGCCAGCAACCCTCCGAGGTTCGGGGTAGAGACCCAGTACTTC.

This clone was seen once. The chain uses TRBV7-3 and TRBJ2-2, with D tentatively TRBD2 (5 bases). This CDR3 has 14 amino acids. V lost 4 bases to trimming and J lost 7 bases, with 13 bases between them. Germline V gives CDR1 SGHTA, CDR2 FQGTGA. CDR3 coding DNA: TGTGCCAGCAGCTCGACACCGAGGGTCGGGGAGCTGTTTTTT. It specifies CASSSTPRVGELFF. Variable domain in full (rest from reference TRBV7-3 and TRBJ2-2): GAGVSQTPSNKVTEKGKYVELRCDPISGHTALYWYRQSLGQGPEFLIYFQGTGAADDSGLPNDRFFAVRPEGSVSTLKIQRTERGDSAVYLCASSSTPRVGELFFGEGSRLTVL.

This clone has just a few counts. The chain recombines TRBV20-1 with TRBJ2-1; D is undetermined. V was clipped by 6 bases and J by 7 bases, with 7 bases between them. The CDR3 has 10 amino acids. Germline V gives CDR1 DFQATT, CDR2 SNEGSKA (reference sequence). Here the CDR3 reads CSAPGNEQFF. For the CDR3, the DNA is TGCAGTGCGCCGGGTAATGAGCAGTTCTTC.

The chain links TRBV7-6 to TRBJ1-5; D is unclear. The CDR3 contains 14 residues. CDR1 and CDR2 from the germline V gene are SGHVS and FNYEAQ. Trimming stripped 2 bases from V and 2 bases from J, with 7 bases between. CDR3 in amino acids: CASSLLGGNQPQHF. The CDR3 nucleotides read TGTGCCAGCAGCTTACTGGGAGGCAATCAGCCCCAGCATTTT.

The chain carries TRBV9 and TRBJ1-4, with D tentatively TRBD1 (6 bases). Trimming stripped 2 bases from V and 0 bases from J, with 11 bases between. Germline-derived CDR1 and CDR2 are SGDLS and YYNGEE. The CDR3 consists of 16 residues. The DNA of the CDR3 is TGTGCCAGCAGCGTCGGGACAACAGCAACTAATGAAAAACTGTTTTTT. This sequence encodes CASSVGTTATNEKLFF. The full variable domain, with the rest looked up from reference TRBV9 and TRBJ1-4, is DSGVTQTPKHLITATGQRVTLRCSPRSGDLSVYWYQQSLDQGLQFLIQYYNGEERAKGNILERFSAQQFPDLHSELNLSSLELGDSALYFCASSVGTTATNEKLFFGSGTQLSVL.

As to this clone: It may be a read error: a sequence one base away is much more abundant. The chain recombines TRBV7-3 with TRBJ2-5, with TRBD2 matching 8 bases. Looked up from germline, CDR1 is SGHTA and CDR2 is FQGTGA. The trim removed 2 bases at V and 2 bases at J, leaving 4 bases unmatched. This CDR3 spans 15 amino acids. CDR3 sequence reads: CASSLGSGVQETQYF. CDR3 DNA sequence: TGTGCCAGCAGCTTAGGTAGCGGGGTACAAGAGACCCAGTACTTC. Full variable domain (remainder filled in from reference TRBV7-3 and TRBJ2-5): GAGVSQTPSNKVTEKGKYVELRCDPISGHTALYWYRQSLGQGPEFLIYFQGTGAADDSGLPNDRFFAVRPEGSVSTLKIQRTERGDSAVYLCASSLGSGVQETQYFGPGTRLLVL.

The chain uses TRBV6-6 and TRBJ1-1; D is unclear. CDR3 length equals 11 residues. Deletions cut 2 bases from V and 8 bases from J, with 6 bases between. CDR1 and CDR2 from the germline V gene are MNHNY and SVGAGI (reference sequence). CDR3 loop: CASSYGGEAFF. CDR3 coding DNA: TGTGCCAGCAGTTACGGAGGGGAAGCTTTCTTT.

The V gene is TRBV4-1, the J gene TRBJ2-1; D might be TRBD2 (7 bases). Trimming left V 2 bases short and J 7 bases short, with 15 bases between. The CDR3 sequence is 15 residues long. The V gene's germline CDR1 is MGHRA and CDR2 YSYEKL. DNA for the CDR3: TGCGCCAGCAGCCAAACTGGGGGGGGGCGAAATGAGCAGTTCTTC. It yields the protein CASSQTGGGRNEQFF.

The rearrangement links TRBV19 to TRBJ1-2; the D is unclear. Germline V gene lookup returns CDR1 LNHDA and CDR2 SQIVND (reference sequence). The CDR3 covers 12 residues. Trimming took off 6 bases at V and 1 base at J, with 6 bases between the two ends. The CDR3 here is CASRRVNYGYTF. CDR3 bases: TGTGCCAGTAGGAGGGTTAACTATGGCTACACCTTC. The full variable domain, with the rest looked up from reference TRBV19 and TRBJ1-2, is DGGITQSPKYLFRKEGQNVTLSCEQNLNHDAMYWYRQDPGQGLRLIYYSQIVNDFQKGDIAEGYSVSREKKESFPLTVTSAQKNPTAFYLCASRRVNYGYTFGSGTRLTVV.

The rearrangement links TRBV9 to TRBJ2-3, with 11 bases identical to TRBD2. Germline CDR1 is SGDLS and CDR2 is YYNGEE. The V and J ends lost 4 bases and 2 bases, in that order; junction bases with no gene match: 6. CDR3 size: 16 residues. The CDR3 spells CASSPRLAGITDTQYF. The DNA for the CDR3 is TGTGCCAGCAGCCCACGACTAGCGGGGATCACAGATACGCAGTATTTT.

The chain combines TRBV27 with TRBJ1-2, with D perhaps TRBD1 (6 bases). The CDR3 loop spans 13 amino acids. Trimming cost V 7 bases and J 5 bases, with 14 bases left between them. From germline, CDR1 is MNHEY and CDR2 SMNVEV (reference sequence). The CDR3 loop is CASTTGRGYGYTF. CDR3 nucleotides: TGTGCCAGCACTACAGGGCGAGGGTATGGCTACACCTTC.